What follows are 3 T cell receptor beta chains derived from one specimen sequenced in a study of beta chain features in type 1 diabetes. Study-wide results and limits: TCRB CDR3 length was moderately but significantly reduced in all four CD4+ subsets of Type 1 diabetes patients.

The authors reverse transcribed all of the isolated RNA, so sequencing captured expressed TCRB transcripts. The table came from immunoSEQ multiplex PCR; TCRdb's copy has only in-frame clones and leaves some out. The data hold roughly 160,000 clones, with over 6% observed a single time. The antigens for these receptors are not known. Sequenced input: central memory CD4+ T cells from blood. The source is a man younger than 35 with type 1 diabetes.

The rearrangement uses TRBV5-4 and TRBJ1-2, with D maybe TRBD1 (5 bases). This CDR3 contains 13 residues. V dropped 2 bases and J dropped 7 bases, with 12 bases sitting between them. The germline V gene has CDR1 SGHNT and CDR2 YYREEE (reference sequence). The CDR3 here is CASSFPGGGGYTF. CDR3 nucleotides: TGTGCCAGCAGCTTCCCCGGGGGTGGTGGCTACACCTTC.

The V gene is TRBV18, the J gene TRBJ2-3; D is ambiguous. The CDR3 loop spans 15 amino acids. V shed 1 base and J shed 5 bases, with 13 bases lying between them. Germline V gene lookup returns CDR1 KGHSH and CDR2 LQKENI. The chain's CDR3 is CASSPQISRQDTQYF. As DNA, the CDR3 is TGTGCCAGCTCACCACAAATTTCCAGACAAGATACGCAGTATTTT.

This clone was observed a handful of times. The chain recombines TRBV28 with TRBJ2-1; D may be TRBD2 (6 bases). The CDR3 runs 16 residues. V lost 4 bases and J lost 3, with 16 bases in between. Germline V gene lookup returns CDR1 MDHEN and CDR2 SYDVKM. The CDR3 nucleotides read TGTGCCAGCAGTTCTGTGCGGGGTGCCCACTACAATGAGCAGTTCTTC. Protein sequence: CASSSVRGAHYNEQFF.